Here is one T cell receptor (beta chain) with its context. The CDR3 is made up of 16 amino acids. Trimming cost V 0 bases and J 0 bases, with 10 bases left between them. The germline gives CDR1 SGHRS, CDR2 YFSETQ. The PCR had 60 Vbeta and 13 Jbeta primers. The data were produced by immunoSEQ multiplex PCR, yet TCRdb's version contains in-frame clones alone and is incomplete. The table has fewer than 140,000 clones, around 75% seen once. This sample is drawn from a study of cytomegalovirus exposure and HLA in healthy donors. Sequencing was carried out using PBMCs. The chain uses TRBV5-1 and TRBJ2-1; weak D call: TRBD2 (5 bases). The sequence derives from a male donor in good health and CMV-seropositive. In DNA, the CDR3 is TGCGCCAGCAGCTTGGCTAGCTCCAGCTCCTACAATGAGCAGTTCTTC. Protein sequence: CASSLASSSSYNEQFF.